The T cell receptor beta chain under discussion was sequenced for a study of cytomegalovirus exposure and HLA in healthy donors. Worth noting for this clone: What it recognizes is unknown.

The germline V gene has CDR1 SGHDT and CDR2 YYEEEE. The CDR3 is 15 amino acids. V gave up 4 bases and J gave up 1 base, with 9 bases separating them. Study-wide findings and caveats: Accurate HLA-A and HLA-B prediction from TCR beta sequences was reported for most subjects.

Primers: 60 Vbeta forward and 13 Jbeta reverse. Method: immunoSEQ multiplex PCR; TCRdb's copy keeps in-frame clones and lacks some. The sample records around 130,000 clones, 75% to 90% being singletons. Input material: PBMCs. The J gene is TRBJ1-6, the V gene TRBV5-6; D unclear. The source is a man younger than 40 in good health and CMV-seronegative. As DNA, the CDR3 is TGTGCCAGCAGCGGAGGGATGTCCTATAATTCACCCCTCCACTTT. This gives the protein CASSGGMSYNSPLHF.